This is a list of T cell receptor beta chains from one sample in a study of T cell repertoires in cytomegalovirus infection. Antigens for these TCRs are unknown. Each CDR3 protein is one row after TCRdb ran MiXCR on the reads. Of approximately 590,000 distinct CDR3 sequences in the sample, approximately 40% were seen once. The input for sequencing was cultured PBMCs, taken from culture after CMV antigen stimulation. The receptors here all came from a human donor in good health (CMV status not recorded). Some clones in this sample may be carry-over from other donors' samples. Both conserved end residues are part of each CDR3. D genes are given only for firm matches. Clone size is given for some rows only: seen once, a few or many times, or a class if the clone is expanded.

TRBJ2-1 | many | TRBV7-2 | TRBD2 | CASSLGQGLAGGNHNEQFF | TGTGCCAGCAGCTTAGGACAGGGACTAGCGGGGGGGAACCACAATGAGCAGTTCTTC
TRBJ2-3 | many | TRBV7-2 | - | CASSVTRDTDTQYF | TGTGCCAGCAGCGTTACTAGGGACACAGATACGCAGTATTTT
TRBJ2-1 | - | TRBV10-3 | TRBD2 | CAISESGGAYNEQFF | TGTGCCATCAGTGAGAGCGGGGGCGCCTACAATGAGCAGTTCTTC
TRBJ1-4 | - | TRBV7-9 | - | CASSLAGRSNEKLFF | TGTGCCAGCAGCTTAGCTGGCAGGTCGAATGAAAAACTGTTTTTT
TRBJ1-3 | - | TRBV6-5 | - | CASSYSEGSGNTIYF | TGTGCCAGCAGTTACTCGGAGGGCTCTGGAAACACCATATATTTT
TRBJ2-1 | - | TRBV5-4 | TRBD2 | CASSLEGGRDYNEQFF | TGTGCCAGCAGCTTGGAGGGCGGGAGGGACTACAATGAGCAGTTCTTC
TRBJ2-7 | - | TRBV4-1 | - | CASSQGMMREQYF | TGCGCCAGCAGCCAAGGAATGATGCGCGAGCAGTACTTC
TRBJ2-1 | - | TRBV6-6 | - | CASSSGTEQFF | TGTGCCAGCAGTTCCGGGACCGAGCAGTTCTTC
TRBJ2-2 | - | TRBV6-1 | - | CASSAGVWAGELFF | TGTGCCAGCAGTGCCGGCGTTTGGGCCGGGGAGCTGTTTTTT
TRBJ1-2 | - | TRBV12-3/TRBV12-4 | - | CASADGDGYTF | TGTGCCAGCGCAGACGGAGATGGCTACACCTTC
TRBJ2-3 | few | TRBV7-2 | - | CASTPGSRGTDTQYF | TGTGCCAGCACCCCAGGCTCCCGCGGGACAGATACGCAGTATTTT
TRBJ2-3 | - | TRBV7-2 | TRBD2 | CASSNRPRGGLDTQYF | TGTGCCAGCAGCAACCGCCCGCGGGGGGGACTGGATACGCAGTATTTT
TRBJ2-1 | few | TRBV6-1 | - | CASRPEGRGDNEQFF | TGTGCCAGCAGACCTGAGGGGCGGGGAGACAATGAGCAGTTCTTC
TRBJ2-7 | few | TRBV12-3/TRBV12-4 | TRBD2 | CASSRLAGVKEQYF | TGTGCCAGCAGTCGACTAGCGGGAGTGAAAGAGCAGTACTTC
TRBJ2-2 | - | TRBV23-1 | - | CASSHLIPDSDSHGELFF | TGCGCCAGCAGTCATCTCATTCCGGACAGCGATTCCCACGGGGAGCTGTTTTTT
TRBJ2-7 | - | TRBV2 | - | CASSEAPRTRISYEQYF | TGTGCCAGCAGTGAAGCGCCACGGACGAGGATTTCCTACGAGCAGTACTTC
TRBJ1-5 | many | TRBV7-2 | - | CASSPGSDSRNQPQHF | TGTGCCAGCAGCCCAGGTTCGGACAGCCGGAATCAGCCCCAGCATTTT
TRBJ2-7 | few | TRBV15 | - | CATSRARDGLDGQYF | TGTGCCACCAGCAGAGCGCGGGACGGCCTAGATGGGCAGTACTTC
TRBJ2-2 | - | TRBV7-9 | - | CASSLRKRQDLTGELFF | TGTGCCAGCAGCTTAAGAAAAAGGCAGGACCTCACCGGGGAGCTGTTTTTT
TRBJ2-3 | - | TRBV6-2/TRBV6-3 | - | CASKRGGTQYF | TGTGCCAGCAAAAGGGGCGGAACGCAGTATTTT
TRBJ1-2 | - | TRBV12-3/TRBV12-4 | - | CASSLGVGYTF | TGTGCCAGCAGTTTAGGGGTTGGCTACACCTTC
TRBJ2-7 | many | TRBV7-2 | - | CASSAAYEQYF | TGTGCCAGCAGCGCCGCCTACGAGCAGTACTTC
TRBJ1-5 | - | TRBV6-2/TRBV6-3 | TRBD1 | CATRDRGHGQPQHF | TGTGCCACCCGGGACAGGGGGCATGGGCAGCCCCAGCATTTT
TRBJ2-7 | - | TRBV3-1 | - | CASSIRDGRYEQYF | TGTGCCAGCAGCATCCGGGACGGACGATACGAGCAGTACTTC
TRBJ2-7 | - | TRBV7-2 | - | CASSSYRFEQYF | TGTGCCAGCAGCTCGTACAGGTTCGAGCAGTACTTC
TRBJ1-5 | - | TRBV7-9 | - | CAPREGFSNQPQHF | TGTGCCCCGCGTGAGGGATTCAGCAATCAGCCCCAGCATTTT
TRBJ2-1 | once | TRBV19 | TRBD1 | CASSINRGGYEQFF | TGTGCCAGTAGTATAAACAGGGGTGGCTATGAGCAGTTCTTC
TRBJ1-5 | few | TRBV19 | TRBD1 | CASSSIGGTGGVQPQHF | TGTGCCAGTAGTTCTATCGGTGGTACAGGGGGCGTTCAGCCCCAGCATTTT
TRBJ2-2 | once | TRBV4-1 | - | CASSQVWDWRRVTAGELFF | TGCGCCAGCAGCCAAGTCTGGGACTGGCGACGGGTGACCGCCGGGGAGCTGTTTTTT
TRBJ1-4 | - | TRBV7-6 | - | CASSLGGGRKLFF | TGTGCCAGCAGCTTAGGGGGAGGACGAAAACTGTTTTTT
TRBJ1-3 | few | TRBV5-1 | TRBD1 | CASSSGGADGNTIYF | TGCGCCAGCAGCTCAGGGGGCGCAGATGGAAACACCATATATTTT
TRBJ2-2 | - | TRBV7-8 | - | CASSRDANTGELFF | TGTGCCAGCAGCCGGGATGCGAACACCGGGGAGCTGTTTTTT
TRBJ1-1 | - | TRBV7-9 | - | CASRRDEAFF | TGTGCCAGCAGGCGGGATGAAGCTTTCTTT
TRBJ2-1 | - | TRBV5-1 | TRBD2 | CASSLEVAGGYNEQFF | TGCGCCAGCAGCTTGGAGGTAGCGGGGGGGTACAATGAGCAGTTCTTC
TRBJ2-3 | - | TRBV7-6 | - | CASSQRGERQYF | TGTGCCAGCAGCCAGCGAGGAGAAAGGCAGTATTTT
TRBJ1-4 | - | TRBV2 | TRBD1 | CASSGPGTGNEKLFF | TGTGCCAGCAGTGGGCCCGGGACAGGGAATGAAAAACTGTTTTTT
TRBJ2-3 | - | TRBV7-2 | - | CASSSLPGHTDTQYF | TGTGCCAGCAGCTCCCTCCCAGGGCACACAGATACGCAGTATTTT
TRBJ2-1 | few | TRBV25-1 | TRBD1 | CASGTGARNEQFF | TGTGCCAGTGGGACAGGGGCTCGGAATGAGCAGTTCTTC
TRBJ2-5 | - | TRBV15 | TRBD2 | CATGAGLAEETQYF | TGTGCCACCGGGGCCGGACTAGCGGAAGAGACCCAGTACTTC
TRBJ2-3 | many | TRBV6-2/TRBV6-3 | - | CASSYGATSTDTQYF | TGTGCCAGCAGTTATGGGGCTACCAGCACAGATACGCAGTATTTT
TRBJ1-4 | many | TRBV7-2 | TRBD1 | CASSPRQGILTNEKLFF | TGTGCCAGCAGCCCTCGACAGGGAATCTTAACTAATGAAAAACTGTTTTTT
TRBJ2-7 | - | TRBV7-2 | - | CASSAQTGDEQYF | TGTGCCAGCAGCGCCCAGACAGGCGACGAGCAGTACTTC
TRBJ2-5 | - | TRBV2 | TRBD1 | CASSQQGATETQYF | TGTGCCAGCAGTCAACAGGGGGCCACTGAGACCCAGTACTTC
TRBJ2-2 | - | TRBV28 | - | CASSFPGIRNTGELFF | TGTGCCAGCAGTTTCCCGGGGATCCGGAACACCGGGGAGCTGTTTTTT
TRBJ1-4 | - | TRBV27 | TRBD1 | CASSSIGTGSEKLFF | TGTGCCAGCAGTTCGATAGGGACAGGGAGTGAAAAACTGTTTTTT
TRBJ1-1 | few | TRBV7-9 | - | CASSLVPYEAFF | TGTGCCAGCAGCTTAGTTCCTTATGAAGCTTTCTTT
TRBJ1-2 | few | TRBV7-8 | TRBD1 | CASSLDRGTGGYTF | TGTGCCAGCAGCTTGGACAGGGGAACGGGAGGCTACACCTTC
TRBJ2-5 | - | TRBV7-2 | - | CASSPDRGIKTQYF | TGTGCCAGCAGCCCTGATAGGGGCATAAAGACCCAGTACTTC
TRBJ2-1 | - | TRBV7-9 | TRBD2 | CASSLRSGDTHEQFF | TGTGCCAGCAGCTTAAGGAGCGGGGATACTCATGAGCAGTTCTTC
TRBJ2-1 | - | TRBV12-3/TRBV12-4 | TRBD2 | CASRRTSGRRYNEQFF | TGTGCCAGCAGAAGGACTAGCGGGAGAAGGTACAATGAGCAGTTCTTC
TRBJ2-5 | - | TRBV6-1 | - | CASMRAMETQYF | TGTGCCAGCATGAGGGCGATGGAGACCCAGTACTTC
TRBJ2-3 | - | TRBV12-3/TRBV12-4 | - | CASTLDIARDTQYF | TGTGCCAGCACCCTCGATATCGCTAGGGATACGCAGTATTTT